This passage covers 8 T cell receptor beta chains from one sample sequenced in a study of shared clonotypes between healthy human individuals. Data came from immunoSEQ multiplex PCR; TCRdb stores just in-frame clones and leaves some out. This sample yields around 2.5 million clones, of which 80% to 95% are seen a single time; roughly 0.39% belongs to the top ten. The sequencing input was naive CD4+ T cells from PBMCs. Subset defined: CD45RA+ positively selected. These receptors all stem from a man aged 18 to 29 in good health. Some clones in this sample may be carry-over from other donors' samples.

The chain carries TRBV6-1 and TRBJ1-5; D remains unclear. The germline V gene has CDR1 MNHNS and CDR2 SASEGT. V was trimmed by 4 bases and J by 9 bases, leaving 10 bases between them. This CDR3 region has 12 residues. CDR3 protein: CASSVLGRPQHF. Written as DNA, the CDR3 is TGTGCCAGCAGTGTCCTGGGCCGGCCCCAGCATTTT.

This clone was seen just once. Germline and junction disagree at one end, which may indicate a read error. This chain uses TRBV12-5 with TRBJ1-1; the D is unclear. Germline V gives CDR1 LGHNT, CDR2 FRNRAP. The CDR3 spans 11 residues. The DNA of the CDR3 is TGTGCTGGTGGCCGGGGAACTGAAGCTTTCTTT. It codes for CAGGRGTEAFF.

DNA for the CDR3: TGTGCCAGCAACGAGGGGCCCCGAGTTTCGCAGCAGTACTTC. This gives the protein CASNEGPRVSQQYF. The rearrangement links TRBV6-4 to TRBJ2-7; tentatively, D is TRBD1 or TRBD2 (5 bases each). The CDR3 consists of 14 residues. Germline-derived CDR1 and CDR2 are MRHNA and SNTAGT. V gave up 7 bases and J gave up 8 bases, with 21 bases separating them.

V and J are TRBV28 and TRBJ2-7; 9 bases agree with TRBD2. The ends lost 6 bases at V and 5 bases at J; junction bases unmatched: 8. This CDR3 is built from 14 residues. Germline-derived CDR1 and CDR2 are MDHEN and SYDVKM. In DNA, the CDR3 is TGTGCCAGCAGGTTTAGCGGGAGTAGCGACGAGCAGTACTTC. Its protein is CASRFSGSSDEQYF.

With respect to this clone: The sample carries other DNA sequences with the same CDR3. V gene TRBV18 combines with J gene TRBJ2-7; no clear D gene. The CDR3 spans 13 residues. Trimming removed 0 bases at V and 2 bases at J, with 5 bases between. CDR1 and CDR2 (germline): KGHSH, LQKENI. The CDR3 nucleotides read TGTGCCAGCTCACCACCCGGAGCCTACGAGCAGTACTTC. Residues: CASSPPGAYEQYF.

This rearrangement joins TRBV5-6 to TRBJ2-7, with D possibly TRBD2 on 5 matching bases. Germline CDR1 and CDR2: SGHDT and YYEEEE. V was cut by 1 base and J by 2 bases, with 10 bases left in between. The CDR3 contains 14 residues. The CDR3 protein is CASSLLKGAYEQYF. The CDR3 coding sequence is TGTGCCAGCAGCTTGCTTAAGGGAGCCTACGAGCAGTACTTC.

This clone was recorded once. The V call is TRBV6-6, the J call TRBJ1-1; 8 nucleotides line up with TRBD1. This CDR3 comprises 15 residues. With 7 bases clipped from V and 1 base from J, the junction kept 8 bases outside the gene matches. CDR1 and CDR2 from the germline V gene are MNHNY and SVGAGI (reference sequence). The CDR3 here is CASKDRGFGNTEAFF. CDR3 nucleotides: TGTGCCAGCAAAGACAGGGGTTTCGGGAACACTGAAGCTTTCTTT.

The chain combines TRBV6-4 with TRBJ2-1; maybe TRBD2 (6 bases). V lost 6 bases to trimming and J lost 5 bases, with 17 bases between them. The CDR3 is made up of 15 amino acids. Germline V gene sequence: CDR1 MRHNA, CDR2 SNTAGT. CDR3 in DNA: TGTGCCAGCAGCGTGGGGATAGCGGACCACAATGAGCAGTTCTTC. Translating gives CASSVGIADHNEQFF.